This passage covers 3 T cell receptor beta chains from one sample sequenced in a study of shared clonotypes between healthy human individuals. Sequencing was performed with immunoSEQ multiplex PCR; in TCRdb, only in-frame clones are kept and a portion is missing. The sample holds fewer than 2.5 million clones, more than 85% seen once. The sample was naive CD4+ T cells from PBMCs. The subset: CD45RA+ positively selected. All receptors come from a man aged 18 to 35 in good health. Some clones in this sample may be carry-over from other donors' samples.

This clone was counted once. The chain recombines TRBV30 with TRBJ2-5; D gene unclear. Trimming stripped 4 bases from V and 3 bases from J, with 15 bases between. Germline V lookup: CDR1 GTSNPN, CDR2 SVGIG (reference sequence). The CDR3 has 14 residues. This CDR3 is CAWTKGQVEETQYF. The CDR3 bases are TGTGCCTGGACTAAAGGGCAGGTGGAAGAGACCCAGTACTTC.

Of note for this clone: This same CDR3 is encoded by further DNA sequences in the sample. This chain uses TRBV5-1 with TRBJ1-3; D possibly corresponds to TRBD1 (5 bases). CDR3 size: 14 residues. The germline V gene encodes CDR1 SGHRS and CDR2 YFSETQ. The V gene lost 4 bases and the J gene lost 0 bases, with 8 bases spanning the gap. The chain's CDR3 is CASSEDTSGNTIYF. CDR3 sequence (DNA): TGCGCCAGCAGCGAGGACACCTCTGGAAACACCATATATTTT.

The gene calls are TRBV2 and TRBJ2-5; tentative D call: TRBD2 (5 bases). Trimming removed 7 bases from V and 4 bases from J, with 16 bases in between. This CDR3 spans 14 amino acids. Germline CDR1 SNHLY, CDR2 FYNNEI. CDR3 residues: CASTFSGIRETQYF. The CDR3 DNA is TGTGCCAGCACTTTTTCGGGGATCCGAGAGACCCAGTACTTC.